Listed below are T cell receptor beta chains from one sample, sequenced in a study of CD8 T cells in ankylosing spondylitis. Via MiXCR, TCRdb re-called the 5' RACE reads, giving one row per CDR3 protein. Of around 300,000 distinct CDR3 sequences detected, 11% appear once; the ten largest clones hold around 8.4%. The sequenced sample consisted of blood, either unsorted or a sorted T cell fraction (not recorded which). The source is a female donor with ankylosing spondylitis or in good health (not recorded which). CDR3s include the opening cysteine and the closing phenylalanine or tryptophan. Expanded clones are given a class, and other clones once, few, many or no size at all.

V: TRBV5-1
J: TRBJ2-7
size: once
CDR3: CASKLGYEQYF

V: TRBV7-9
J: TRBJ2-3
size: NA
CDR3: CASSLALASRGTDTQYF

V: TRBV14
J: TRBJ2-3
size: few
CDR3: CASSQLRGLASDTQYF

V: TRBV7-6
J: TRBJ2-1
size: many
CDR3: CASSAAGGPPDEQFF

V: TRBV28
J: TRBJ2-5
size: many
CDR3: CASSLGGDQETQYF

V: TRBV12-3/TRBV12-4
J: TRBJ2-7
size: NA
CDR3: CASTPSQGAHEQYF

V: TRBV20-1
J: TRBJ2-5
size: many
CDR3: CSARDPLGETQYF

V: TRBV5-1
J: TRBJ2-2
size: NA
CDR3: CASSGGTGGNTGELFF

V: TRBV12-3/TRBV12-4
J: TRBJ2-2
size: many
CDR3: CASSPRGQGAGELFF

V: TRBV11-2
J: TRBJ2-1
size: NA
CDR3: CASSPRPSETSYNEQFF